The clone carrying this T cell receptor (beta chain) has ten or more counts. Genomic DNA provided the template from which TCR beta CDR3 was amplified by two-round multiplex PCR. First-round PCR employed TRBV- and TRBJ-specific primers for each gene. TCRdb reprocessed the multiplex PCR reads via MiXCR and lists one record per CDR3 protein. The sample yields about 59,000 distinct CDR3 sequences, about 26% seen once. The CDR3 has 13 amino acids. The V gene's germline CDR1 is DFQATT and CDR2 SNEGSKA (reference sequence). Trimming shortened V by 3 bases and J by 2 bases, and 11 bases separated the two germline ends. These data come from a study of prognosis after radiotherapy for stage I lung cancer.

Sequencing was performed on PBMCs, taken before or after stereotactic body radiation therapy (not recorded which). The chain couples TRBV20-1 to TRBJ2-7; D uncertain. The clonotype originates from a donor of 50 years or more with non-small cell lung cancer. CDR3 region: CSASETVTYEQYF. Written as DNA, the CDR3 is TGCAGTGCTAGCGAGACTGTCACCTACGAGCAGTACTTC.